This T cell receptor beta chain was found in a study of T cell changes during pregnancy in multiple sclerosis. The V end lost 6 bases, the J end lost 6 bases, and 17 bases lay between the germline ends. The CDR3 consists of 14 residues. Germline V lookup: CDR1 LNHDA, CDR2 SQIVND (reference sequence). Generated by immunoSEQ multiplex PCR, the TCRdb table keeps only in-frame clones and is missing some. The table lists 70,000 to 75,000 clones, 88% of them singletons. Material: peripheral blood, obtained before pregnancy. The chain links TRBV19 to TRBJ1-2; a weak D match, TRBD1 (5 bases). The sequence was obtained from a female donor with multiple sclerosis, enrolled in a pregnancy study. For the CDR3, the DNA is TGTGCCAGTAGCTGGGACTTTGATTTCAATGGCTACACCTTC. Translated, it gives CASSWDFDFNGYTF. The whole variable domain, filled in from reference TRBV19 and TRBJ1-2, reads DGGITQSPKYLFRKEGQNVTLSCEQNLNHDAMYWYRQDPGQGLRLIYYSQIVNDFQKGDIAEGYSVSREKKESFPLTVTSAQKNPTAFYLCASSWDFDFNGYTFGSGTRLTVV.